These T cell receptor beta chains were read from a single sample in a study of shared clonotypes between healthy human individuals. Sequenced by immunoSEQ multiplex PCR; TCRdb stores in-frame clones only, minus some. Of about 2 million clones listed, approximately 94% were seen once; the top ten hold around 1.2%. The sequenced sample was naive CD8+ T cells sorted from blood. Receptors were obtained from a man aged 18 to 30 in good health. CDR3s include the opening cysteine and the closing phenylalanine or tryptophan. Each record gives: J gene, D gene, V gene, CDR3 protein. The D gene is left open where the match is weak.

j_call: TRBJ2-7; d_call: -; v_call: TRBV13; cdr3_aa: CASSLGGSSYEQYF
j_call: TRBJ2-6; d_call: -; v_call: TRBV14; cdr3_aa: CASSQEGRNILPGANVLTF
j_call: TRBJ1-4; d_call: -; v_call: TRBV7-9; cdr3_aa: CASSSEVLGEKLFF
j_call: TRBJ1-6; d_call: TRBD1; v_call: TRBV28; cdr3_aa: CASASQGVAPYSPLHF
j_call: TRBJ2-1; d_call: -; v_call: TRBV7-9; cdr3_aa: CASSLRIGDEQFF
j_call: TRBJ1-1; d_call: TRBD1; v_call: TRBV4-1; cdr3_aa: CASSQRGTGGTEAFF
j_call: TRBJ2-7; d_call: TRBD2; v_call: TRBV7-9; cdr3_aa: CASSDQTSQQQYF
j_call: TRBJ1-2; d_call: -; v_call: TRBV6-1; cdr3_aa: CASSELGTVDGYTF
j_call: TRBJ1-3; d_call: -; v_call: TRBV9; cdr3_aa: CASSDPLDNSGNTIYF
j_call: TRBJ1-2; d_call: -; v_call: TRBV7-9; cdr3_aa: CASSRDRAEGYTF
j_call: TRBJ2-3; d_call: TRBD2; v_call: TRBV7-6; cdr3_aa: CASSPLTSGMTDTQYF
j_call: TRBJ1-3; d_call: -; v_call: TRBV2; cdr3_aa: CASSTAGNTIYF
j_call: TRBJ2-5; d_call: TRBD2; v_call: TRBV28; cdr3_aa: CASSFGVSGGYQETQYF
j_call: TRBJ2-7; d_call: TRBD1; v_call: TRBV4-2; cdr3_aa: CASSPGGYEQYF
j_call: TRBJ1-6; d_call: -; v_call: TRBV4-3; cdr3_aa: CASSQNYIETGPTYPPLHF
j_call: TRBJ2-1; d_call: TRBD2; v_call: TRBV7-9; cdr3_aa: CASSFKTGGTSGYNEQFF
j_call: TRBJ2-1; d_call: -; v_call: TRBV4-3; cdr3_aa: CASSQEKRSSYNEQFF
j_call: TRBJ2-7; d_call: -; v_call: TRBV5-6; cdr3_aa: CASSFRELKYEQYF
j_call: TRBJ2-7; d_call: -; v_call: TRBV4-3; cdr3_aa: CASSQEYRWVYEQYF
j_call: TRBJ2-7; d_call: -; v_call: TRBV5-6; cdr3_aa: CASSNQGDEQYF
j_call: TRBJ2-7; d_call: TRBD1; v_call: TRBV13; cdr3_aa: CASSLGQGAGEQYF
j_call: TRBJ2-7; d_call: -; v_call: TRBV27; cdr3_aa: CASSLSIDYEQYF
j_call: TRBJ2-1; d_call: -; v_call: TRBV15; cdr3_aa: CATSRDWSQAEEQFF
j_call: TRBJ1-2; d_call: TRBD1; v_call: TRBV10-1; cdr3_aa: CASSDDRDAGYTF
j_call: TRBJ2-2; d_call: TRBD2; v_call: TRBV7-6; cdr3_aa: CASSSQTSGNTGELFF
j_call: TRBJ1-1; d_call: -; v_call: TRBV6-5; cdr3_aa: CASTTGSAEAFF
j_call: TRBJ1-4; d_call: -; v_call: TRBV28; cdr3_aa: CASSYTGRSNEKLFF
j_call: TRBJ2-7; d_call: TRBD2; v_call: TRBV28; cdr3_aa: CASSSSGGEYEQYF
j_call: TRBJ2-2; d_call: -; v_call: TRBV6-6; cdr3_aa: CASTPMGLNTGELFF
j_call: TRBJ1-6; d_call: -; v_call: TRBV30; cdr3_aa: CAWSVGEGNSPLHF
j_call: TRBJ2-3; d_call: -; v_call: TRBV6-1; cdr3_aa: CASRPREDTQYF
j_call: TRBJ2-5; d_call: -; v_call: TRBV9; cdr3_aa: CASSHDWGDGETQYF
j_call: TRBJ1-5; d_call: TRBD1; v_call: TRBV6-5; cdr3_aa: CASIRQGDQPQHF
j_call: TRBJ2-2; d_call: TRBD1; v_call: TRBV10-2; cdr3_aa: CASSDGDRNTGELFF
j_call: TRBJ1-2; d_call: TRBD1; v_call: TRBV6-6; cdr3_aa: CASGDRGTYGYTF
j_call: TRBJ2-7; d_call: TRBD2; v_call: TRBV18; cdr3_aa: CASSRVPGLAGTTHEQYF
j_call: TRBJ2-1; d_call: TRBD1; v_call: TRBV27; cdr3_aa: CASSTTGTVYNEQFF
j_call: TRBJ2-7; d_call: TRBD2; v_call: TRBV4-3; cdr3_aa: CASSQVETSHEQYF
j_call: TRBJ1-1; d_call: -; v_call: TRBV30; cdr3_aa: CAWRWGAEAFF
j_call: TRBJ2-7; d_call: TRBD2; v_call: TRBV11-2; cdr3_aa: CASSLGNGLASEQYF
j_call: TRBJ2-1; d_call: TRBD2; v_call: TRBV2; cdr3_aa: CASKRTSGGSSYNEQFF
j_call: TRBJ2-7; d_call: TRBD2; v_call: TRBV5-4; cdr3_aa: CASSSLDAGGEQYF
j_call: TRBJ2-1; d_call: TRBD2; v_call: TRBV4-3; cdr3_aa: CASSQVGREGQGNEQFF
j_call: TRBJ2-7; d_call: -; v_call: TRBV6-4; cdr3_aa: CASSLSSAIEQYF
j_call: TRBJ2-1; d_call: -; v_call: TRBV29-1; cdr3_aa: CSVEDPGDSFQFF
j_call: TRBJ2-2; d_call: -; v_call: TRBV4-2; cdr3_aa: CASSQASFDGNTGELFF
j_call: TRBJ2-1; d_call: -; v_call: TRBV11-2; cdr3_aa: CASRGLLDEQFF
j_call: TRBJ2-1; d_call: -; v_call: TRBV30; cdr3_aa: CAWSGSYNEQFF
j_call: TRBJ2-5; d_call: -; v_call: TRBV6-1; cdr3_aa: CASTRGQGFGETQYF